This TCR beta chain was obtained from a study of T cell repertoires in cytomegalovirus infection. For the study at large: Indicated by public TCR beta signatures were CMV infection and matching HLA type.

This CDR3 has 16 residues. Trimming removed 0 bases at V and 2 bases at J, with 13 bases between. Germline lookup yields CDR1 MGHRA and CDR2 YSYEKL. Via MiXCR, TCRdb re-called the reads, giving one row per CDR3 protein. This sample has about 160,000 distinct CDR3 sequences; about a fifth occur once, and the top ten carry about 25%. Study results and limitations: What dominated the ex vivo response were HLA-C-restricted CMV-specific TCR beta clonotypes.

This clonotype appeared a few times. What it recognizes is unknown. The sequencing used CD8+ T cells from cultured PBMCs, collected from culture after CMV antigen stimulation. The source is a human donor in good health (CMV status not recorded). Some clones in this sample may be carry-over from other donors' samples. The chain carries TRBV4-1 and TRBJ1-1, with D perhaps matching TRBD1 (6 bases). The DNA of the CDR3 is TGCGCCAGCAGCCAAGAGGCAGGGGTGTATAACACTGAAGCTTTCTTT. It is translated as CASSQEAGVYNTEAFF.